The TCR beta chain described here comes from a study of T-cell reconstitution after alpha-beta-depleted transplantation in children. A few counts support this clonotype. This sample's TCRbeta library carried unique molecular identifier barcodes. TCRdb ran MiXCR on the PCR reads and lists one entry per CDR3 protein. The data contain 250,000 to 350,000 distinct CDR3 sequences, 9.9% of them seen just once; the ten biggest clones take up over 9.5%. The source is a human donor who donated a stem cell graft to a child with SCID. This specimen consisted of PBMCs from the stem cell graft donor, obtained from the stem cell graft.

The CDR3 protein is CASSQVGQGNSPLHF. The CDR3 coding sequence is TGTGCCAGCAGCCAAGTAGGACAGGGGAATTCACCCCTCCACTTT. The gene calls are TRBV3-1 and TRBJ1-6, with 9 bases that match TRBD1. The length of the CDR3 is 15 residues. The germline gives CDR1 LGHDT, CDR2 YNNKEL (reference sequence). V shed 1 base and J 7 bases; nucleotides not matched to a gene: 2.